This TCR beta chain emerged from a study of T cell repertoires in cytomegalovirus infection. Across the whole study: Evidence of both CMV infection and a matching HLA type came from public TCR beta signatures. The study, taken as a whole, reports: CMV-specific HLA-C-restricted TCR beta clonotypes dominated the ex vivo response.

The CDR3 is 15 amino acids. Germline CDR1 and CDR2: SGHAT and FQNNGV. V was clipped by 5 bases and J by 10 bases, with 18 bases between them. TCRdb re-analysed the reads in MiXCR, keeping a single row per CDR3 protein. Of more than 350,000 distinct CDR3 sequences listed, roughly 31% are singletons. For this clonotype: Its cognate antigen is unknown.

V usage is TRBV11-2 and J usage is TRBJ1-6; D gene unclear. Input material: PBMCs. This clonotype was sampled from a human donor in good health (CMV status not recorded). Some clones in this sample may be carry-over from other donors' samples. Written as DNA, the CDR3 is TGTGCCAGCAGCCCCCTGCGGCAGATATCGTCACCCCTCCACTTT. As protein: CASSPLRQISSPLHF.